This entry lists 9 T cell receptor beta chains sequenced from one sample in a study of control samples from healthy donors and cancer patients. Sequenced by immunoSEQ multiplex PCR; TCRdb stores in-frame clones only, minus some. In the table there are around 110,000 clones, more than 70% of which are singletons. The sample comprised blood. The receptors here all came from a woman aged 70-85 years in good health.

This chain links TRBV27 with TRBJ1-2; D unclear. The CDR3 is 15 amino acids. Trimming pared 2 bases from V and 6 bases from J, leaving 16 bases between. Per germline, CDR1 MNHEY and CDR2 SMNVEV (reference sequence). The CDR3 DNA reads as TGTGCCAGCAGTTTAGGTCTCGGGAGATCCCATGGCTACACCTTC. Translating it yields CASSLGLGRSHGYTF.

The chain joins TRBV9 to TRBJ1-1; weak D call: TRBD1 (5 bases). The V end lost 3 bases, the J end lost 6 bases, and 18 bases lay between the germline ends. Germline V lookup: CDR1 SGDLS, CDR2 YYNGEE. CDR3 size: 15 residues. CDR3 in DNA: TGTGCCAGCAGCGGAAGGGAGGGGATAATTTCTGAAGCTTTCTTT. This sequence encodes CASSGREGIISEAFF. Based on the CDR3 plus reference TRBV9 and TRBJ1-1, the full variable domain is DSGVTQTPKHLITATGQRVTLRCSPRSGDLSVYWYQQSLDQGLQFLIQYYNGEERAKGNILERFSAQQFPDLHSELNLSSLELGDSALYFCASSGREGIISEAFFGQGTRLTVV.

The chain has TRBV4-2 and TRBJ2-1, with a possible D match to TRBD2 (5 bases). CDR3 length: 13 residues. Germline V gene data show CDR1 as LGHNA and CDR2 as YNFKEQ. Trimming took off 1 base at V and 5 bases at J, with 6 bases between the two ends. The DNA of the CDR3 is TGTGCCAGCAGCCAAGCGGAGGACAATGAGCAGTTCTTC. Its protein is CASSQAEDNEQFF.

The J gene is TRBJ1-1, the V gene TRBV7-2; 7 positions agree with TRBD1. The CDR3 has 14 residues. V lost 5 bases to trimming and J lost 4 bases; unmatched junction nucleotides: 7. Germline CDR1 SGHTA, CDR2 FQGNSA. CDR3 sequence reads: CASSPRQGGTEAFF. CDR3 nucleotide sequence: TGTGCCAGCAGCCCCCGACAGGGTGGCACTGAAGCTTTCTTT.

There are a few counts of this clone. One end of the junction is discordant with germline, which a read error may explain. This chain joins TRBV5-1 and TRBJ2-2; D not certain. The CDR3 contains 15 residues. The V gene's germline CDR1 is SGHRS and CDR2 YFSETQ. For the CDR3, the DNA is TGCGCCAGCAGTTTGGACGGCTTTAACACCGGGGAGCTGTTTTTT. Its translation is CASSLDGFNTGELFF.

The rearrangement links TRBV7-2 to TRBJ2-7, with TRBD2 matching over 12 bases. This CDR3 has 14 residues. With V trimmed by 5 bases and J by 2 bases, 1 base remained unmatched. Germline CDR1 is SGHTA and CDR2 is FQGNSA. Here the CDR3 reads CASSASGGAYEQYF. The CDR3 DNA reads as TGTGCCAGCAGCGCTAGCGGGGGGGCCTACGAGCAGTACTTC. Complete variable domain (other parts from reference TRBV7-2 and TRBJ2-7): GAGVSQSPSNKVTEKGKDVELRCDPISGHTALYWYRQSLGQGLEFLIYFQGNSAPDKSGLPSDRFSAERTGGSVSTLTIQRTQQEDSAVYLCASSASGGAYEQYFGPGTRLTVT.

The rearrangement joins TRBV2 to TRBJ1-2; the match to TRBD1 covers 8 bases. Losses at the gene ends were 5 bases for V and 1 base for J; bases not matched to a gene: 3. This CDR3 spans 14 amino acids. The germline V gene has CDR1 SNHLY and CDR2 FYNNEI. CDR3 DNA: TGTGCCAGCAGTTCTGACAGGGGTAACTATGGCTACACCTTC. Its translation: CASSSDRGNYGYTF.

The count of this clone is one. The rearrangement links TRBV5-1 to TRBJ1-1; 7 nucleotides match TRBD1. This CDR3 spans 13 amino acids. CDR1 SGHRS and CDR2 YFSETQ come from the germline V gene. With V trimmed by 0 bases and J by 10 bases, 6 bases remained unmatched. This chain's CDR3 is CASSLGQGGAAFF. CDR3 DNA sequence: TGCGCCAGCAGCTTGGGACAGGGAGGAGCAGCTTTCTTT.

The V call is TRBV7-6, the J call TRBJ2-1, with a tentative D call TRBD1 (5 bases). CDR1 is SGHVS and CDR2 is FNYEAQ in the germline V gene. The CDR3 loop spans 12 amino acids. The CDR3 sequence: CAVDRTYNEQFF. CDR3 bases: TGTGCAGTAGACAGAACCTACAATGAGCAGTTCTTC.